This is a list of T cell receptor beta chains from one sample in a study of blood T cell repertoires in COVID-19. TCRdb keeps only in-frame clones here, not all; method: immunoSEQ multiplex PCR. The sample holds tens of thousands of clones, more than 85% seen once. Sample: peripheral blood. The receptors here all came from a woman in her seventies with active COVID-19. CDR3s include the opening cysteine and the closing phenylalanine or tryptophan. The order of the fields is clone size, J gene, V gene, D gene, CDR3 protein, CDR3 DNA. D genes are given only for firm matches. Clone size, where shown, is once, few, many, or a class for clones that have expanded.

NA,TRBJ2-5,TRBV18,TRBD1,CASSWDSQETQYF,TGTGCCAGCTCTTGGGACAGCCAAGAGACCCAGTACTTC
NA,TRBJ1-1,TRBV20-1,TRBD1,CSASKDRLGTEAFF,TGCAGTGCAAGTAAGGACAGGTTGGGAACTGAAGCTTTCTTT
NA,TRBJ2-7,TRBV4-1,NA,CASSQGVTGSYEQYF,TGCGCCAGCAGCCAAGGCGTGACAGGCTCCTACGAGCAGTACTTC
NA,TRBJ2-2,TRBV5-4,NA,CASSSKGLRNTGELFF,TGTGCCAGCAGCTCAAAGGGACTTCGCAACACCGGGGAGCTGTTTTTT
once,TRBJ1-2,TRBV6-5,NA,CASSYLGRRVYGYTF,TGTGCCAGCAGTTACTTGGGTAGGAGGGTCTATGGCTACACCTTC
NA,TRBJ2-7,TRBV9,TRBD2,CASSVETSGPYEQYF,TGTGCCAGCAGCGTAGAGACTAGCGGGCCCTACGAGCAGTACTTC
NA,TRBJ2-7,TRBV4-1,TRBD2,CASSQVPGGGSYEQYF,TGCGCCAGCAGCCAAGTACCGGGAGGAGGGTCCTACGAGCAGTACTTC
NA,TRBJ2-1,TRBV28,TRBD2,CASSLSGLAGGPSYNEQFF,TGTGCCAGCAGTTTGTCGGGACTAGCGGGGGGTCCCTCCTACAATGAGCAGTTCTTC
NA,TRBJ2-7,TRBV6-2/TRBV6-3,NA,CASSYSGAGDYEQYF,TGTGCCAGCAGTTACTCTGGGGCAGGGGACTACGAGCAGTACTTC
NA,TRBJ2-1,TRBV5-1,TRBD2,CASSISGSSYNEQFF,TGCGCCAGCAGCATTAGCGGGAGCTCCTACAATGAGCAGTTCTTC
NA,TRBJ2-5,TRBV19,TRBD1,CASSSAQGETQYF,TGTGCCAGTAGTTCGGCACAGGGGGAGACCCAGTACTTC
few,TRBJ1-1,TRBV6-5,TRBD1,CASSDRARGEAFF,TGTGCCAGCAGCGACAGGGCCCGAGGTGAAGCTTTCTTT
NA,TRBJ2-1,TRBV7-9,TRBD2,CASSSTGTSGVSYNEQFF,TGTGCCAGCAGCTCTACCGGGACTAGCGGAGTCTCCTACAATGAGCAGTTCTTC
NA,TRBJ2-7,TRBV10-1,TRBD2,CASSGAGVSKQYF,TGCGCCAGCAGTGGGGCGGGAGTATCCAAGCAGTACTTC
NA,TRBJ2-7,TRBV6-5,TRBD1,CASSYRGQGDEQYF,TGTGCCAGCAGTTACAGGGGACAGGGAGACGAGCAGTACTTC
NA,TRBJ2-7,TRBV4-1,NA,CASSQEAQVYEQYF,TGCGCCAGCAGCCAAGAAGCACAGGTCTACGAGCAGTACTTC
NA,TRBJ2-2,TRBV5-1,TRBD1,CATRQGAYTGELFF,TGCGCCACCCGACAGGGGGCGTACACCGGGGAGCTGTTTTTT
NA,TRBJ2-7,TRBV7-3,NA,CASSLQLVGEQYF,TGTGCCAGCAGCCTACAACTAGTGGGCGAGCAGTACTTC
NA,TRBJ2-1,TRBV14,NA,CASSQDWGGNKQFF,TGTGCCAGCAGCCAAGATTGGGGCGGGAATAAGCAGTTCTTC
NA,TRBJ1-5,TRBV11-2,NA,CASSLSGQVSNQPQHF,TGTGCCAGCAGCTTATCAGGTCAGGTGAGCAATCAGCCCCAGCATTTT
NA,TRBJ1-4,TRBV18,TRBD1,CASSPRTGDINEKLFF,TGTGCCAGCTCTCCGCGGACAGGGGACATAAATGAAAAACTGTTTTTT
NA,TRBJ2-1,TRBV3-1/TRBV3-2,NA,CASSRGYNEQFF,TGTGCCAGCAGCCGCGGGTACAATGAGCAGTTCTTC
NA,TRBJ2-7,TRBV28,NA,CASRPRAGSYEQYF,TGTGCCAGCAGGCCGAGGGCAGGCTCCTACGAGCAGTACTTC
NA,TRBJ2-1,TRBV10-3,TRBD2,CAISARDAAGPYNEQFF,TGTGCCATCAGTGCCCGGGACGCAGCGGGACCCTACAATGAGCAGTTCTTC
NA,TRBJ1-2,TRBV30,TRBD1,CAWSSGQGTFTNYGYTF,TGTGCCTGGAGTTCCGGACAGGGAACTTTTACTAACTATGGCTACACCTTC
NA,TRBJ1-1,TRBV3-1/TRBV3-2,NA,CASSPRHSTEAFF,TGTGCCAGCAGCCCTCGACATTCCACTGAAGCTTTCTTT
NA,TRBJ2-2,TRBV28,NA,CASTYTGARYGELFF,TGTGCCAGCACCTACACTGGGGCGCGATACGGGGAGCTGTTTTTT
NA,TRBJ2-1,TRBV19,TRBD2,CASSRGTSGRGTYNEQFF,TGTGCCAGTAGTAGGGGGACTAGCGGGAGAGGAACCTACAATGAGCAGTTCTTC
NA,TRBJ2-2,TRBV7-9,NA,CARDLESATGELFF,TGTGCCAGGGACTTAGAGAGCGCAACCGGGGAGCTGTTTTTT
NA,TRBJ1-1,TRBV28,NA,CASRPGLENTEAFF,TGTGCCAGCAGACCGGGACTTGAGAACACTGAAGCTTTCTTT
NA,TRBJ2-3,TRBV19,NA,CASSMATDTDTQYF,TGTGCCAGTAGTATGGCGACAGACACAGATACGCAGTATTTT
NA,TRBJ2-5,TRBV10-3,NA,CAISAPGDQETQYF,TGTGCCATCAGTGCCCCGGGGGATCAAGAGACCCAGTACTTC
NA,TRBJ1-1,TRBV19,NA,CASSTLDRSTEAFF,TGTGCCAGTAGTACCCTAGACAGGAGCACTGAAGCTTTCTTT
NA,TRBJ1-5,TRBV30,NA,CAWSLGTPGNSNQPQHF,TGTGCCTGGAGCCTCGGGACACCAGGAAATAGCAATCAGCCCCAGCATTTT
NA,TRBJ2-4,TRBV25-1,NA,CASSLDLASIQYF,TGTGCCAGCAGTCTCGATCTAGCGAGCATTCAGTACTTC
NA,TRBJ1-1,TRBV7-3,NA,CASSLAPSPGGPEAFF,TGTGCCAGCAGCTTGGCCCCCTCTCCGGGGGGCCCTGAAGCTTTCTTT
NA,TRBJ1-6,TRBV9,TRBD1,CASSAGRTGALPLHF,TGTGCCAGCAGCGCCGGGAGGACAGGGGCCCTTCCCCTCCACTTT
NA,TRBJ1-2,TRBV7-9,TRBD1,CASSPDRDAGYTF,TGTGCCAGCAGCCCGGACAGGGATGCTGGCTACACCTTC
NA,TRBJ1-2,TRBV9,TRBD1,CASSVEGDRAIGYTF,TGTGCCAGCAGCGTAGAAGGGGACAGGGCTATTGGCTACACCTTC
NA,TRBJ2-1,TRBV6-1,NA,CASSEEARLERAYNEQFF,TGTGCCAGCAGTGAAGAGGCCAGGCTCGAGAGGGCCTACAATGAGCAGTTCTTC
NA,TRBJ2-7,TRBV19,NA,CASSIDVEGASAPYEQYF,TGTGCCAGTAGTATAGACGTGGAGGGGGCTAGCGCTCCCTACGAGCAGTACTTC
NA,TRBJ1-4,TRBV27,TRBD1,CASRTGMNEKLFF,TGTGCCAGCAGGACAGGGATGAATGAAAAACTGTTTTTT
NA,TRBJ2-7,TRBV9,NA,CASSLGDEGTYEQYF,TGTGCCAGCAGCTTAGGAGATGAGGGTACCTACGAGCAGTACTTC